This T cell receptor beta chain derives from a study of cytomegalovirus exposure and HLA in healthy donors. Study conclusions and caveats: A missense variant in DCLRE1C was later tied to TCR beta V- and J-gene trimming. Presence/absence comparisons presumed near-even sequencing depth among donors. Common viral pathogens (according to a later analysis) appeared linked to several of the most significant clusters. Earlier results showed most TCR beta V segments being productive about 87% or about 30% of the time.

In regard to this clone: Its antigen remains unknown.

PCR primers comprised 60 Vbeta and 13 Jbeta primers. The method was immunoSEQ multiplex PCR; TCRdb's version includes in-frame clones alone and lacks a portion of them. The table has 130,000 or so clones, around three quarters seen once. The V gene end was trimmed by 7 bases and the J gene end by 0 bases; junction bases not matched to a gene: 4. Germline V lookup: CDR1 MDHEN, CDR2 SYDVKM. The CDR3 has 15 residues. The clonotype originates from a woman between 40 and 55 years old in good health and CMV-seronegative. Sequenced sample: PBMCs. This rearrangement joins TRBV28 to TRBJ2-5; 11 bases align to TRBD2. The CDR3 loop is CASTRLAGYQETQYF. The CDR3, as DNA: TGTGCCAGCACCAGACTAGCGGGGTACCAAGAGACCCAGTACTTC.